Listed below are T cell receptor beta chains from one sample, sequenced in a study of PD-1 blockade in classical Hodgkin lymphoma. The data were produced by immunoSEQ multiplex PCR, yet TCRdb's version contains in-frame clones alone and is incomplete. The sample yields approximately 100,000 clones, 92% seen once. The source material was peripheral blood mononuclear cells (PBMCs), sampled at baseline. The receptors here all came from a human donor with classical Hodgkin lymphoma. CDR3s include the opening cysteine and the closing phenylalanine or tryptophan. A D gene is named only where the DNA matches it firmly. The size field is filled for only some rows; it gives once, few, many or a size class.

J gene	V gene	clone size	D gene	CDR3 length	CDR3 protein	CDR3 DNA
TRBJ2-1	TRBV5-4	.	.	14	CASSLTISYNEQFF	TGTGCCAGCAGCTTGACCATCTCCTACAATGAGCAGTTCTTC
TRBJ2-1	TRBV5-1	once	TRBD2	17	CASSSTRTSGRRGEQFF	TGCGCCAGCAGCTCGACCCGGACTAGCGGGAGGAGAGGTGAGCAGTTCTTC
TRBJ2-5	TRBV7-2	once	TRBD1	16	CASSPRESLNRGTQYF	TGTGCCAGCAGCCCTCGTGAGAGTCTTAACAGGGGGACCCAGTACTTC
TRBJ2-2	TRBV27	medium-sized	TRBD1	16	CASSRGTGGQYGELFF	TGTGCCAGCAGCCGAGGGACAGGGGGTCAGTACGGGGAGCTGTTTTTT
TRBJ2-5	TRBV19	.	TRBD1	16	CASSMGGQALKETQYF	TGTGCCAGTAGTATGGGGGGACAGGCCTTAAAAGAGACCCAGTACTTC
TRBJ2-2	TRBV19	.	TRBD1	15	CASSLRTGTTGELFF	TGTGCCAGTAGTCTCAGGACAGGGACGACCGGGGAGCTGTTTTTT
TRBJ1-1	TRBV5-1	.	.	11	CASSRNTEAFF	TGCGCCAGCAGCCGAAATACTGAAGCTTTCTTT
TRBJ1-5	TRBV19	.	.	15	CASSSQTAAGQPQHF	TGTGCCAGTAGTAGCCAGACAGCCGCGGGTCAGCCCCAGCATTTT
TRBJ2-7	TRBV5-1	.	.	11	CASSWNYEQYF	TGCGCCAGCAGCTGGAACTACGAGCAGTACTTC
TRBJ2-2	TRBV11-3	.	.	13	CASSLAQTGELFF	TGTGCCAGCAGCTTAGCACAAACCGGGGAGCTGTTTTTT
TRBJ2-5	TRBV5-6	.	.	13	CASTRTTKETQYF	TGTGCCAGCACAAGGACGACAAAAGAGACCCAGTACTTC
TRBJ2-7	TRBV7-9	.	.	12	CASVDYSYEQYF	TGTGCGTCTGTCGATTACTCCTACGAGCAGTACTTC
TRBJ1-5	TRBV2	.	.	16	CASSDAGGNRNQPQHF	TGTGCCAGCAGTGACGCGGGGGGTAATAGGAATCAGCCCCAGCATTTT
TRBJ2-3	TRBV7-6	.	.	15	CASSPRGGEADTQYF	TGTGCCAGCAGCCCCCGAGGGGGGGAGGCAGATACGCAGTATTTT